Listed below are T cell receptor beta chains from one sample, sequenced in a study of identical twins. Via MiXCR, TCRdb re-called the 5' RACE reads, giving one row per CDR3 protein. This sample has roughly 480,000 distinct CDR3 sequences, with 24% found just once. The same specimen was also included in a second study, on T cells expressing NK-cell markers.

Sequencing was performed on CD4+ T cells sorted from blood. These TCRs come from a woman younger than 30 in good health. Each CDR3 is given with its conserved first and last residue. Each record gives: J gene, clone size, V gene, CDR3 protein. Clone size is given for some rows only: seen once, a few or many times, or a class if the clone is expanded.

TRBJ1-2	.	TRBV20-1	CSATRQGRDYGYTF
TRBJ2-3	many	TRBV29-1	CSVLPGQGQDTQYF
TRBJ2-2	few	TRBV10-3	CAISGTSGGNTGELFF
TRBJ2-6	.	TRBV9	CASSGRSGANVLTF
TRBJ1-1	.	TRBV6-1	CASSARQGDTEAFF
TRBJ1-5	.	TRBV20-1	CSAATGQTKQPQHF
TRBJ2-3	.	TRBV6-1	CASDESTDTQYF
TRBJ2-3	.	TRBV10-3	CAILAPSTDTQYF
TRBJ1-1	few	TRBV6-1	CASSVGITTEAFF
TRBJ2-3	few	TRBV20-1	CSARVPLAGSTDTQYF
TRBJ1-2	.	TRBV30	CAWSQWGQADGYTF
TRBJ2-7	few	TRBV5-1	CASSLIPWGQSYEQYF
TRBJ2-7	.	TRBV18	CASSPMRGHRSYEQYF
TRBJ2-3	.	TRBV7-8	CASSPIAGGRADTQYF
TRBJ2-5	.	TRBV29-1	CSVEGIRGLKETQYF
TRBJ2-2	.	TRBV7-8	CAQTGASNTGELFF
TRBJ2-3	.	TRBV14	CASSPGGASTDTQYF
TRBJ2-3	.	TRBV20-1	CSAEGLDHKDTQYF
TRBJ1-1	.	TRBV7-9	CASMRGRDTEAFF
TRBJ2-3	.	TRBV29-1	CSVDRDSDTQYF
TRBJ2-1	.	TRBV15	CATSRAQYEQFF
TRBJ1-5	.	TRBV12-3/TRBV12-4	CASSFWDVENQPQHF
TRBJ1-1	.	TRBV29-1	CSVNRGLGNTEAFF
TRBJ2-3	.	TRBV12-3/TRBV12-4	CASRPNSKKDTQYF